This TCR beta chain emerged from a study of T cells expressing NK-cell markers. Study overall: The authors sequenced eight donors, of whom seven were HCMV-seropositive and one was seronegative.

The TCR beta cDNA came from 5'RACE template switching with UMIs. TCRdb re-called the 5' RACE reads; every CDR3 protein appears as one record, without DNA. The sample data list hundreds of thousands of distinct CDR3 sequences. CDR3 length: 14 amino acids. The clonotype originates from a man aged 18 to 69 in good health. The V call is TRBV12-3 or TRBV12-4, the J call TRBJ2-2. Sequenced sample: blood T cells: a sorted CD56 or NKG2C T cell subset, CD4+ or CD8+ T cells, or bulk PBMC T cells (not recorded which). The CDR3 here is CASSWVGKAGELFF.